One sample yielded the 9 T cell receptor beta chains listed below, sequenced in a study of T cell responses to AZD1222 COVID-19 vaccine. Assay used: immunoSEQ multiplex PCR; TCRdb lists only in-frame clones, some missing. The sample gives fewer than 150,000 clones, 80% to 90% of which show up once; roughly a tenth is in the top ten. The material was peripheral blood, obtained 28 days after the second AZD1222 dose. These receptors came from an adult who received the AZD1222 COVID-19 vaccine.

The chain carries TRBV4-1 and TRBJ1-2, with TRBD1 matching 8 bases. From germline, CDR1 is MGHRA and CDR2 YSYEKL. Unmatched junction bases numbered 20, after V lost 3 bases and J lost 8 bases. The CDR3 consists of 18 residues. In nucleotides, the CDR3 is TGCGCCAGCAGCCACCCCCCGGGACAGGTATGGTCCATTAGGGGCTACACCTTC. Protein sequence: CASSHPPGQVWSIRGYTF.

In this sample, this clone turned up a few times. The V call is TRBV18, the J call TRBJ2-1; TRBD1 matches 9 bases. V lost 3 bases and J lost 8; bases outside the gene matches: 8. The germline V gene encodes CDR1 KGHSH and CDR2 LQKENI. This CDR3 comprises 15 residues. The CDR3 bases are TGTGCCAGCTCACCTTCGGGACAGGGATTCTATGAGCAGTTCTTC. Amino acids: CASSPSGQGFYEQFF.

The rearrangement joins TRBV27 to TRBJ1-1; D remains unclear. Germline CDR1 reads MNHEY; CDR2 reads SMNVEV (reference sequence). The CDR3 extends over 13 amino acids. V was shortened by 4 bases and J by 0 bases, with 6 bases between the two germline ends. The CDR3 spells CASSYSMNTEAFF. The CDR3 DNA reads as TGTGCCAGCAGTTACAGTATGAACACTGAAGCTTTCTTT.

The chain's CDR3 is CASSTGRVGGYTF. CDR3 in DNA: TGTGCCAGTAGTACGGGGCGAGTAGGTGGCTACACCTTC. The chain couples TRBV19 to TRBJ1-2; D might be TRBD1 (5 bases). Germline V gives CDR1 LNHDA, CDR2 SQIVND (reference sequence). The length of the CDR3 is 13 residues. Deletions cut 4 bases from V and 7 bases from J, with 13 bases between.

This chain joins TRBV19 and TRBJ1-4, with 10 bases identical to TRBD1. The J segment lost 7 bases and the V segment lost 4 bases, leaving 3 bases of the junction unmatched. Germline V lookup: CDR1 LNHDA, CDR2 SQIVND (reference sequence). The CDR3 length is 14 residues. DNA for the CDR3: TGTGCCAGTAGTACGACAGGGGGCGGTGAAAAACTGTTTTTT. It encodes CASSTTGGGEKLFF.

This clone was seen a few times. The rearrangement links TRBV19 to TRBJ1-1; TRBD1 is a possible D gene (6 bases). Germline V CDR1 and CDR2: LNHDA, SQIVND (reference sequence). The CDR3 has 16 amino acids. Trimming shortened V by 3 bases and J by 1 base, and 15 bases separated the two germline ends. CDR3 loop: CASSIFLGGQNTEAFF. DNA of the CDR3: TGTGCCAGTAGTATCTTCCTCGGGGGGCAGAACACTGAAGCTTTCTTT. Variable domain in full (rest from reference TRBV19 and TRBJ1-1): DGGITQSPKYLFRKEGQNVTLSCEQNLNHDAMYWYRQDPGQGLRLIYYSQIVNDFQKGDIAEGYSVSREKKESFPLTVTSAQKNPTAFYLCASSIFLGGQNTEAFFGQGTRLTVV.

This chain connects TRBV30 to TRBJ1-3; tentative D call: TRBD1 (5 bases). V was trimmed by 2 bases and J by 3 bases, leaving 14 bases between them. This CDR3 comprises 15 residues. Germline V CDR1 and CDR2: GTSNPN, SVGIG (reference sequence). CDR3 DNA sequence: TGTGCCTGGAGTTTTCGGGGCGATTATGGAAACACCATATATTTT. It is translated as CAWSFRGDYGNTIYF.

The chain couples TRBV5-1 to TRBJ1-4, with D possibly being TRBD1 (5 bases). Germline V gene sequence: CDR1 SGHRS, CDR2 YFSETQ. The CDR3 loop spans 14 amino acids. V lost 4 bases to trimming and J lost 0 bases, with 7 bases between them. The CDR3 DNA reads TGCGCCAGCAGCCCGACAGCAACTAATGAAAAACTGTTTTTT. This translates into CASSPTATNEKLFF. The variable domain in full, completed from reference TRBV5-1 and TRBJ1-4, reads KAGVTQTPRYLIKTRGQQVTLSCSPISGHRSVSWYQQTPGQGLQFLFEYFSETQRNKGNFPGRFSGRQFSNSRSEMNVSTLELGDSALYLCASSPTATNEKLFFGSGTQLSVL.

CDR3 nucleotides: TGTGCCAGCAGCGTAGTGGTAGCGGGCCCTCGGGATACGCAGTATTTT. Amino acid sequence: CASSVVVAGPRDTQYF. The chain has TRBV9 and TRBJ2-3, with 7 bases fitting TRBD2. CDR3 length: 16 amino acids. Germline V gene sequence: CDR1 SGDLS, CDR2 YYNGEE. The V segment lost 0 bases and the J segment 6 bases; nucleotides outside the gene matches: 10.